The clone carrying this TCR beta chain was counted only a few times. This record comes from a study of human T cells and chemical hapten exposure. Time point defined: patch test 2, 6 weeks after DPC sensitization. Treatment reported: therapeutic diphenylcyclopropenone sensitization with weekly scalp DPC. The CDR3 contains 13 residues. Trimming removed 8 bases from V and 0 bases from J, with 8 bases in between. Each CDR3 protein is one row after TCRdb ran MiXCR on the RACE reads. The sample has 95,000 or so distinct CDR3 sequences, 9.5% to 12% seen once. Specimen: whole blood, collected in connection with sensitization to the hapten diphenylcyclopropenone (DPC). This sequence originates from a woman aged 35 to 49 with alopecia areata. Some clones in this sample may be carry-over from other donors' samples. The rearrangement joins TRBV12-3 or TRBV12-4 to TRBJ1-3; possibly TRBD1 for D (5 bases). CDR3 DNA sequence: TGTGCCAGCGGGGGTAGCTCTGGAAACACCATATATTTT. As protein: CASGGSSGNTIYF.